This entry features one TCR beta chain sequence. These data belong to a study of blood T cell repertoires in COVID-19. The assay was immunoSEQ multiplex PCR, and TCRdb's table has in-frame clones only and misses some. This sample has about 210,000 clones, with roughly 85% found just once. The sequencing input was peripheral blood. This receptor was taken from a man between 45 and 60 years old with COVID-19, enrolled during active disease.

CDR3 DNA sequence: TGTGCCAGCAGCTTAGAAATGCTAGCGGGGGGCACAGATACGCAGTATTTT. It translates to CASSLEMLAGGTDTQYF. The V and J genes are TRBV7-2 and TRBJ2-3; 10 positions agree with TRBD2. V shed 1 base, J shed 1 base, and the junction held 5 bases outside the gene matches. Germline V CDR1 and CDR2: SGHTA, FQGNSA. This CDR3 is 17 amino acids long.